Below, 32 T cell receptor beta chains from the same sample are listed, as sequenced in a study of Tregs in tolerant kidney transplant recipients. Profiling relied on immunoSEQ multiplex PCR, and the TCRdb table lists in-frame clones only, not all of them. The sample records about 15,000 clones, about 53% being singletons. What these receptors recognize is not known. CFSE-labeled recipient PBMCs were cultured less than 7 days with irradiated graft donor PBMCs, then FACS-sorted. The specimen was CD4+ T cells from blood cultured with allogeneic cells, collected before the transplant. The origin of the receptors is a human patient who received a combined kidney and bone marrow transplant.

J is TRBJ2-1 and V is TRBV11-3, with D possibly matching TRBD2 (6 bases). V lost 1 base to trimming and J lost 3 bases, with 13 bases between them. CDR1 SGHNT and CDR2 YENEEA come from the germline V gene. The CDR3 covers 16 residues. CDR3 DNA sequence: TGTGCCAGCAGCTTAGGGGGGGTTAGTTTCTACAATGAGCAGTTCTTC. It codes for CASSLGGVSFYNEQFF.

CDR3 DNA: TGTGCCAGCAGCCAAGAACGGGGGGGCACAACCTTCTATGGCTACACCTTC. Translation gives CASSQERGGTTFYGYTF. This chain joins TRBV4-2 and TRBJ1-2; maybe TRBD1 (6 bases). CDR3 length equals 17 residues. The germline gives CDR1 LGHNA, CDR2 YNFKEQ. Trimming cost V 0 bases and J 4 bases, with 18 bases left between them.

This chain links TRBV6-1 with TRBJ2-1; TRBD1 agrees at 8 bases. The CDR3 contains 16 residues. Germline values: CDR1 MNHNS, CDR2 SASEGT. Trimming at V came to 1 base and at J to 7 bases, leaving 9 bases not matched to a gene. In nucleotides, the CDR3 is TGTGCCAGCAGTGAAGGAAAGGCAGGGGGCGGGAATGAGCAGTTCTTC. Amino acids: CASSEGKAGGGNEQFF.

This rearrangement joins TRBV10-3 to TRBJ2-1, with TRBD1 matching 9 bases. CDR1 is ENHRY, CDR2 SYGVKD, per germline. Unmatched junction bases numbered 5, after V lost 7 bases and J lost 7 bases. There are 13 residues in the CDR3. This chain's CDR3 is CAINTGGANEQFF. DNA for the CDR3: TGTGCCATCAATACAGGGGGCGCGAATGAGCAGTTCTTC.

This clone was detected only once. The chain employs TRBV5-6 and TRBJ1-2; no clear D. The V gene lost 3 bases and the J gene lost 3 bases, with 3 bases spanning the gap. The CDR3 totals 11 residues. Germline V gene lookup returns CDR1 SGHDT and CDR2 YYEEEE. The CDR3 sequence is CASSSHYGYTF. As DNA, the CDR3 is TGTGCCAGCAGCTCTCACTATGGCTACACCTTC.

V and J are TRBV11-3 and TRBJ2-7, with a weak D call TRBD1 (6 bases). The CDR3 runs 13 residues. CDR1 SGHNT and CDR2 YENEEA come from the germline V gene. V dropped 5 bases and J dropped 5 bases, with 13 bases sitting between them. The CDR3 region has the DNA TGTGCCAGCAGCCCGGGACAAACCCACGAGCAGTACTTC. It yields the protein CASSPGQTHEQYF.

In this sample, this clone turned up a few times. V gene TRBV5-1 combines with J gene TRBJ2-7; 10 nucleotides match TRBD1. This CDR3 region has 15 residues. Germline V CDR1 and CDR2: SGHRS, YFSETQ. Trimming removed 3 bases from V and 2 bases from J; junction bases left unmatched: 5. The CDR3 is CASSWPGTGAYEQYF. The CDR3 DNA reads TGCGCCAGCAGCTGGCCGGGGACAGGGGCCTACGAGCAGTACTTC.

CDR3 bases: TGTGCCAGCAGCTTGAATTATAAGTTGGCGGGGAGCTACGAGCAGTACTTC. Protein sequence: CASSLNYKLAGSYEQYF. The chain uses TRBV5-4 and TRBJ2-7; TRBD2 might be the D (6 bases). V was clipped by 1 base and J by 3 bases, with 20 bases between them. This CDR3 contains 17 residues. Germline values: CDR1 SGHNT, CDR2 YYREEE (reference sequence).

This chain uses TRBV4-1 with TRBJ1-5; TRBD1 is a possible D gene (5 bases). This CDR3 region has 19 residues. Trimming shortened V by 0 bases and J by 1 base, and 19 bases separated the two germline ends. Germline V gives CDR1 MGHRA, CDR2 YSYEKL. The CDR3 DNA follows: TGCGCCAGCAGCCAAGATTCTTTATTTTCTGCAGGGAGCAATCAGCCCCAGCATTTT. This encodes CASSQDSLFSAGSNQPQHF.

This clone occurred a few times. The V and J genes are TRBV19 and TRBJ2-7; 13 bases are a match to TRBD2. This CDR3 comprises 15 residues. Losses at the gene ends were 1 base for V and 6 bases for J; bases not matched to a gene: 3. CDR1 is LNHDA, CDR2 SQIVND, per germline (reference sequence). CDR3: CASSIGTSGRVEQYF. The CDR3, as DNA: TGTGCCAGTAGTATAGGGACTAGCGGGAGAGTCGAGCAGTACTTC.

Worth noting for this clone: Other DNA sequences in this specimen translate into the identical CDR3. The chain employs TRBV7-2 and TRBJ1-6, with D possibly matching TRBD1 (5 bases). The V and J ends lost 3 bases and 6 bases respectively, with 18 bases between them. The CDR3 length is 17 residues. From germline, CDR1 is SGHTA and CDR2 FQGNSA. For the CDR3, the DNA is TGTGCCAGCAGCTTTAGGCTAGGGGCAGGGTTTAATTCACCCCTCCACTTT. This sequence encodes CASSFRLGAGFNSPLHF. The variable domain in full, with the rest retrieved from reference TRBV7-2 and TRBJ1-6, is GAGVSQSPSNKVTEKGKDVELRCDPISGHTALYWYRQSLGQGLEFLIYFQGNSAPDKSGLPSDRFSAERTGGSVSTLTIQRTQQEDSAVYLCASSFRLGAGFNSPLHFGNGTRLTVT.

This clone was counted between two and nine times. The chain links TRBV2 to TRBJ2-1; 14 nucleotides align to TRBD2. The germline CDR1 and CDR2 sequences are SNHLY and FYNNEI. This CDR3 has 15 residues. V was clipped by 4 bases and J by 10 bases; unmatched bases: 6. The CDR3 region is CASSAGTSGSGEQFF. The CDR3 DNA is TGTGCCAGCAGTGCCGGGACTAGCGGGAGCGGGGAGCAGTTCTTC.

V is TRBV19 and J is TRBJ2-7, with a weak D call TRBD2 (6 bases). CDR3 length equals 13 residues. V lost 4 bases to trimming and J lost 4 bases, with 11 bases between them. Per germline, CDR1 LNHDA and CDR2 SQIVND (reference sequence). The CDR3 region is CASSSRDSYEQYF. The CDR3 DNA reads TGTGCCAGTAGTAGCCGGGACTCTTACGAGCAGTACTTC. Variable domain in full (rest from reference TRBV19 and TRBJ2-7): DGGITQSPKYLFRKEGQNVTLSCEQNLNHDAMYWYRQDPGQGLRLIYYSQIVNDFQKGDIAEGYSVSREKKESFPLTVTSAQKNPTAFYLCASSSRDSYEQYFGPGTRLTVT.

The chain's CDR3 is CASSLRLLYSGNTIYF. The CDR3, as DNA: TGCGCCAGCAGCCTCAGGCTCCTCTACTCTGGAAACACCATATATTTT. The chain joins TRBV4-3 to TRBJ1-3; D is undetermined. The CDR3 runs 16 residues. V lost 4 bases to trimming and J lost 0 bases, with 13 bases between them. Germline V gene lookup returns CDR1 LGHNA and CDR2 YSLEER.

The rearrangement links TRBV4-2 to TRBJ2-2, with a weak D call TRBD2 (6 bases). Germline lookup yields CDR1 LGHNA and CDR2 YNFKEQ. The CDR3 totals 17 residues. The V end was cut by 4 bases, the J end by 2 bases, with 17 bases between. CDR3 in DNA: TGTGCCAGCAGCCCGAAGAGAGGGACTTCCAACACCGGGGAGCTGTTTTTT. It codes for CASSPKRGTSNTGELFF.

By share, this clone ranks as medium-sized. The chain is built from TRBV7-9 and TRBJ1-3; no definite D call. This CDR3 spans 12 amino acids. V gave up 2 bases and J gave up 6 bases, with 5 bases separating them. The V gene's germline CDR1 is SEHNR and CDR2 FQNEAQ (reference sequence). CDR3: CASSLWANTIYF. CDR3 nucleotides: TGTGCCAGCAGCTTATGGGCAAACACCATATATTTT.

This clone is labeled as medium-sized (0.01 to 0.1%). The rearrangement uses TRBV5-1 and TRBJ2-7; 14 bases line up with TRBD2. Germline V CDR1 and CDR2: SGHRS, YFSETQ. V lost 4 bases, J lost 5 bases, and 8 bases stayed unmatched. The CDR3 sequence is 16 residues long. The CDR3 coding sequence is TGCGCCAGCAGCCCGTGGACTAGCGGGGGGACCCACGAGCAGTACTTC. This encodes CASSPWTSGGTHEQYF.

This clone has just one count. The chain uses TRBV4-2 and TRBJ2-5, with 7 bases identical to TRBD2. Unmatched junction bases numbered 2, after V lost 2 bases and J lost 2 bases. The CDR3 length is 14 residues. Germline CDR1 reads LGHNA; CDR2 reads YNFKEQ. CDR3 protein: CASSQLAVQETQYF. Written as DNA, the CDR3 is TGTGCCAGCAGCCAACTAGCGGTACAAGAGACCCAGTACTTC.

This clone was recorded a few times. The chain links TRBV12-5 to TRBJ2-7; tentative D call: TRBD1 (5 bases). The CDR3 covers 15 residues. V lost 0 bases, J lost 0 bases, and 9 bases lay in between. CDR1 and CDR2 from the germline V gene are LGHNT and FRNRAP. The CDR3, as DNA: TGTGCTAGTGGTTTGGTAGGGGCCAGCTCCTACGAGCAGTACTTC. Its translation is CASGLVGASSYEQYF.

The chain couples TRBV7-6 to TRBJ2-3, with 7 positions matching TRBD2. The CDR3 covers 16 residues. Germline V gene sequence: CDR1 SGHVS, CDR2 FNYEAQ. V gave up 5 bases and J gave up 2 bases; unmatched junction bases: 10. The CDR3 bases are TGTGCCAGCAGCCAGTCGCGGGGGACTATCACAGATACGCAGTATTTT. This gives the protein CASSQSRGTITDTQYF. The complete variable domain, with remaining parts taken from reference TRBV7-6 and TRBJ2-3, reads GAGVSQSPRYKVTKRGQDVALRCDPISGHVSLYWYRQALGQGPEFLTYFNYEAQQDKSGLPNDRFSAERPEGSISTLTIQRTEQRDSAMYRCASSQSRGTITDTQYFGPGTRLTVL.

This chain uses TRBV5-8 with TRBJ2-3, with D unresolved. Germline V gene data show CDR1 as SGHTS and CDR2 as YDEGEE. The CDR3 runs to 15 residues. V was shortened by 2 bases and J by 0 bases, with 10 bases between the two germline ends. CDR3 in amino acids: CASSLYETSTDTQYF. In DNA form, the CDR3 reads TGTGCCAGCAGCTTATATGAAACTAGCACAGATACGCAGTATTTT.

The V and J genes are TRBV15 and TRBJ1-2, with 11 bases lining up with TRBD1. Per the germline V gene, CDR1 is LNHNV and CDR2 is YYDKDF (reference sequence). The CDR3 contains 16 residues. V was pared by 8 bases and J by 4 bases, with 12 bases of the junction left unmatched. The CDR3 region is CATLRDRGDRSYGYTF. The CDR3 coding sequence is TGTGCCACCCTCCGGGACAGGGGGGATCGTTCCTATGGCTACACCTTC.

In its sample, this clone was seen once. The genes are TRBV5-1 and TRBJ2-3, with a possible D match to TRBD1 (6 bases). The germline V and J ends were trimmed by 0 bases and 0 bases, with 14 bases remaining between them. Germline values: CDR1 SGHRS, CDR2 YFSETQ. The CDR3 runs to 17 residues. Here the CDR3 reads CASSLGSGAVSTDTQYF. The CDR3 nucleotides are TGCGCCAGCAGCTTGGGCTCAGGGGCGGTAAGCACAGATACGCAGTATTTT.

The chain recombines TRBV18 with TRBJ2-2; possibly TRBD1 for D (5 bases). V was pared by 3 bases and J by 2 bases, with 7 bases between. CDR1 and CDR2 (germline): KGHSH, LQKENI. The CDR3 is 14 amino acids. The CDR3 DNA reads TGTGCCAGCTCACCTGACAGAAACACCGGGGAGCTGTTTTTT. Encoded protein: CASSPDRNTGELFF.

The CDR3 protein is CASSLAGFHYEQYF. CDR3 nucleotide sequence: TGTGCCAGCAGCTTAGCAGGGTTCCACTACGAGCAGTACTTC. The chain carries TRBV4-2 and TRBJ2-7; D might be TRBD1 (5 bases). Germline V gene data show CDR1 as LGHNA and CDR2 as YNFKEQ. V shed 5 bases and J shed 3 bases, with 14 bases lying between them. The CDR3 sequence is 14 residues long.

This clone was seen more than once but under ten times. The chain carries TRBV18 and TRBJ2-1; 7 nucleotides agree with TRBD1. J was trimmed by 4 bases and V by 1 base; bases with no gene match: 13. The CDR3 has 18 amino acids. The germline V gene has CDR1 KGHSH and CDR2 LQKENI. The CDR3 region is CASSPLNPTGSGYNEQFF. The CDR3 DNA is TGTGCCAGCTCACCACTAAACCCGACAGGGTCGGGGTACAATGAGCAGTTCTTC.

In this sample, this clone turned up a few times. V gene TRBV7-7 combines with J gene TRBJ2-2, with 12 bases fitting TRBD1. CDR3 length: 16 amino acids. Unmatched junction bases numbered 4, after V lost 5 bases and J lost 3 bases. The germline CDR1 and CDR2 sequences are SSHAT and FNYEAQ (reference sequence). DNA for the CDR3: TGTGCCAGCAGCCAGGGACAGGGGGCCTACACCGGGGAGCTGTTTTTT. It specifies CASSQGQGAYTGELFF.

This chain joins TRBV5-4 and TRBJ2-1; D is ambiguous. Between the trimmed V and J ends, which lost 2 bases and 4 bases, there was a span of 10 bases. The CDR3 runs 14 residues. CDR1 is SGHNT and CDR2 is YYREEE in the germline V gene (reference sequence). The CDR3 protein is CASSFEAPYNEQFF. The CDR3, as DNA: TGTGCCAGCAGCTTCGAGGCACCATACAATGAGCAGTTCTTC. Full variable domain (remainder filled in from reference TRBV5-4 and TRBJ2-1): ETGVTQSPTHLIKTRGQQVTLRCSSQSGHNTVSWYQQALGQGPQFIFQYYREEENGRGNFPPRFSGLQFPNYSSELNVNALELDDSALYLCASSFEAPYNEQFFGPGTRLTVL.

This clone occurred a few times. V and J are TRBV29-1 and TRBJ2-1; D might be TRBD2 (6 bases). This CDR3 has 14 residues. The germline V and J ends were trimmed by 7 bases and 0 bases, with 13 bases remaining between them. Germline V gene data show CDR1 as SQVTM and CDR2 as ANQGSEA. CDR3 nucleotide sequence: TGCAGCGGGTCCGGAGGGAGCTCCTACAATGAGCAGTTCTTC. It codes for CSGSGGSSYNEQFF.

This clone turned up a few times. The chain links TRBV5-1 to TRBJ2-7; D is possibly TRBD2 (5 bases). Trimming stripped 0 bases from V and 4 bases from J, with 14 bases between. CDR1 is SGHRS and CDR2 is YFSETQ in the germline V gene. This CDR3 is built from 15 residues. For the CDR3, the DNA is TGCGCCAGCAGCTTGGCCCGGGGTGCAGTGTACGAGCAGTACTTC. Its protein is CASSLARGAVYEQYF. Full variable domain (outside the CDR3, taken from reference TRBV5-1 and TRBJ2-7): KAGVTQTPRYLIKTRGQQVTLSCSPISGHRSVSWYQQTPGQGLQFLFEYFSETQRNKGNFPGRFSGRQFSNSRSEMNVSTLELGDSALYLCASSLARGAVYEQYFGPGTRLTVT.

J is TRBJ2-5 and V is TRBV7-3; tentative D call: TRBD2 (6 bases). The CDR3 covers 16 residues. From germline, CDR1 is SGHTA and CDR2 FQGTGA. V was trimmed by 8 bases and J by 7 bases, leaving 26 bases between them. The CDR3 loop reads CASDDTTRVGFVTQYF. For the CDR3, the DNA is TGTGCCAGCGACGATACGACTAGAGTTGGATTCGTGACCCAGTACTTC.

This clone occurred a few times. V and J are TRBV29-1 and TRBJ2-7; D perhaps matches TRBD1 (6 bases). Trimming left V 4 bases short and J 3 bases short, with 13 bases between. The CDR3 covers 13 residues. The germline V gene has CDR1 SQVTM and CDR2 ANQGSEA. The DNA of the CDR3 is TGCAGCGTTGGGACCGGGACATTCTACGAGCAGTACTTC. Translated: CSVGTGTFYEQYF.